One and the same sample provided the 16 T cell receptor beta chains below, sequenced in a study of T cell responses to AZD1222 COVID-19 vaccine. Generated by immunoSEQ multiplex PCR, the TCRdb table keeps only in-frame clones and is missing some. Among under 130,000 clones listed, over 85% were seen once. This sample comprised peripheral blood, obtained on day 0 of AZD1222 vaccination. The receptors here all came from an adult in good health.

This chain uses TRBV2 with TRBJ2-3; no clear D gene. CDR1 is SNHLY, CDR2 FYNNEI, per germline. V shed 6 bases and J shed 3 bases, with 13 bases lying between them. CDR3 length: 14 residues. As DNA, the CDR3 is TGTGCCAGCAGAGCGACCCTTCGTACAGATACGCAGTATTTT. Residues: CASRATLRTDTQYF.

V is TRBV7-9 and J is TRBJ1-5, with D perhaps matching TRBD1 (5 bases). Germline CDR1 is SEHNR and CDR2 is FQNEAQ (reference sequence). CDR3 length: 15 residues. Trimming stripped 2 bases from V and 7 bases from J, with 15 bases between. The CDR3 DNA follows: TGTGCCAGCAGCTTAAATGCAGGGCTCGAACAGCCCCAGCATTTT. Residues: CASSLNAGLEQPQHF.

The genes are TRBV28 and TRBJ2-1, with 7 bases fitting TRBD2. Germline V CDR1 and CDR2: MDHEN, SYDVKM. The length of the CDR3 is 14 residues. With V trimmed by 7 bases and J by 4 bases, 7 bases remained unmatched. The CDR3 region is CASKPGLRYNEQFF. The DNA of the CDR3 is TGTGCCAGCAAACCGGGACTAAGGTACAATGAGCAGTTCTTC.

The gene calls are TRBV7-9 and TRBJ1-1; D ambiguous. V was pared by 5 bases and J by 10 bases, with 11 bases between. This CDR3 comprises 11 residues. The V gene's germline CDR1 is SEHNR and CDR2 FQNEAQ (reference sequence). This CDR3 reads CASSRTLVAFF. DNA for the CDR3: TGTGCCAGCAGCCGTACACTAGTAGCTTTCTTT.

This clone was detected once. V and J are TRBV9 and TRBJ2-5, with 13 positions matching TRBD2. This CDR3 region has 19 residues. Germline V gives CDR1 SGDLS, CDR2 YYNGEE. The trim removed 3 bases at V and 0 bases at J, leaving 11 bases unmatched. Written as DNA, the CDR3 is TGTGCCAGCAGCGCTAGAGGACTAGCGGGAGATGGGTACCAAGAGACCCAGTACTTC. This gives the protein CASSARGLAGDGYQETQYF.

The J gene is TRBJ2-7, the V gene TRBV29-1, with D perhaps matching TRBD1 (5 bases). This CDR3 has 13 residues. Trimming took off 5 bases at V and 2 bases at J, with 13 bases between the two ends. Germline CDR1 and CDR2: SQVTM and ANQGSEA. The CDR3 nucleotides are TGCAGCGTTTCAAAACAGGAGACCTACGAGCAGTACTTC. Translated: CSVSKQETYEQYF.

The chain recombines TRBV5-1 with TRBJ1-6; tentative D call: TRBD1 (5 bases). The V end was cut by 5 bases, the J end by 0 bases, with 12 bases between. Germline V CDR1 and CDR2: SGHRS, YFSETQ. The length of the CDR3 is 16 residues. Here the CDR3 reads CASSEDTFSYNSPLHF. CDR3 nucleotide sequence: TGCGCCAGCAGTGAGGACACCTTCTCCTATAATTCACCCCTCCACTTT.

The rearrangement links TRBV7-9 to TRBJ2-7; 7 bases map to TRBD2. This CDR3 contains 18 residues. V gave up 0 bases and J gave up 0 bases; unmatched junction bases: 11. CDR1 SEHNR and CDR2 FQNEAQ come from the germline V gene (reference sequence). CDR3 sequence: CASSLAVYLGGDSYEQYF. The CDR3 nucleotides are TGTGCCAGCAGCTTAGCAGTTTACCTTGGGGGGGACTCCTACGAGCAGTACTTC.

The J gene is TRBJ1-1, the V gene TRBV18, with no clear D. Germline V gene lookup returns CDR1 KGHSH and CDR2 LQKENI. This CDR3 contains 14 residues. V shed 6 bases and J shed 0 bases, with 11 bases lying between them. CDR3 in amino acids: CASSLNRMNTEAFF. The CDR3 DNA sequence: TGTGCCAGCTCTTTGAACCGCATGAACACTGAAGCTTTCTTT.

The rearrangement links TRBV12-3 or TRBV12-4 to TRBJ2-1; no clear D. V was trimmed by 6 bases and J by 2 bases, leaving 8 bases between them. This CDR3 has 13 residues. CDR3 DNA sequence: TGTGCCAGCAGATCGGGTGCCTACAATGAGCAGTTCTTC. It translates to CASRSGAYNEQFF.

The chain carries TRBV4-3 and TRBJ1-2; a weak D match, TRBD1 (5 bases). This CDR3 has 16 amino acids. Germline CDR1 LGHNA, CDR2 YSLEER. V was shortened by 0 bases and J by 5 bases, with 16 bases between the two germline ends. The CDR3 sequence: CASSQDRGNPGYGYTF. For the CDR3, the DNA is TGCGCCAGCAGCCAAGATCGGGGCAACCCAGGGTATGGCTACACCTTC.

The V call is TRBV28, the J call TRBJ2-7; TRBD2 aligns across 10 bases. The germline V gene has CDR1 MDHEN and CDR2 SYDVKM. Losses at the gene ends were 2 bases for V and 2 bases for J; bases not matched to a gene: 3. CDR3 size: 15 residues. The CDR3 DNA is TGTGCCAGCAGTTTAACTAGCGGGGCCACCTACGAGCAGTACTTC. Translation: CASSLTSGATYEQYF.

The rearrangement joins TRBV7-6 to TRBJ2-2; D is ambiguous. Trimming shortened V by 8 bases and J by 7 bases, and 11 bases separated the two germline ends. The V gene's germline CDR1 is SGHVS and CDR2 FNYEAQ. The CDR3 totals 12 residues. CDR3 in DNA: TGTGCCAGCGGACGAGAGAACGGGGAGCTGTTTTTT. Protein: CASGRENGELFF.

The gene calls are TRBV7-9 and TRBJ2-3; 8 nucleotides match TRBD2. The CDR3 has 17 residues. Germline CDR1 and CDR2: SEHNR and FQNEAQ (reference sequence). V lost 3 bases and J lost 6; bases outside the gene matches: 14. DNA for the CDR3: TGTGCCAGCAGCTTGAGCCCGGATCCGGGACTAGGGGATACGCAGTATTTT. Translation: CASSLSPDPGLGDTQYF.

The chain couples TRBV30 to TRBJ2-7; D gene unclear. Germline V gene lookup returns CDR1 GTSNPN and CDR2 SVGIG (reference sequence). Trimming stripped 0 bases from V and 2 bases from J, with 8 bases between. CDR3 length: 13 amino acids. CDR3 amino acids: CAWSVEIPYEQYF. CDR3 sequence (DNA): TGTGCCTGGAGTGTCGAGATACCCTACGAGCAGTACTTC.

This clone has just one count. The chain employs TRBV27 and TRBJ1-6; D remains unclear. V lost 3 bases and J 0 bases, leaving 9 bases between the germline ends. There are 16 residues in the CDR3. Germline CDR1 MNHEY, CDR2 SMNVEV (reference sequence). This chain's CDR3 is CASSLVISSYNSPLHF. The CDR3 bases are TGTGCCAGCAGTTTGGTCATTAGCTCCTATAATTCACCCCTCCACTTT.